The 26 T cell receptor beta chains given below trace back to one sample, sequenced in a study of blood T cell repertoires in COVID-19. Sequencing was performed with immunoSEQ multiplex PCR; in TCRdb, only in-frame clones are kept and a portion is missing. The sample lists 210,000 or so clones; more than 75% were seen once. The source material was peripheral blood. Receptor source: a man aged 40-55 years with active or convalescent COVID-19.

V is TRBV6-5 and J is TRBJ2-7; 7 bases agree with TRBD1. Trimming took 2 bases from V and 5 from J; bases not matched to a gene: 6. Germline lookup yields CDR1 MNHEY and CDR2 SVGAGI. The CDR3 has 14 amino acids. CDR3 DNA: TGTGCCAGCAGTTACGGGGACAGAGGCAACGAGCAGTACTTC. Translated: CASSYGDRGNEQYF.

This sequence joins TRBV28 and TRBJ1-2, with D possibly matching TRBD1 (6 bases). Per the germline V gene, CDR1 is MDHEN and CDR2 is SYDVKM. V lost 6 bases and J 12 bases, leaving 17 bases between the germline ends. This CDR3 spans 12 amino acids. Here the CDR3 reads CASRSGQSAHTF. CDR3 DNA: TGTGCCAGCAGGAGCGGACAGTCGGCTCACACCTTC.

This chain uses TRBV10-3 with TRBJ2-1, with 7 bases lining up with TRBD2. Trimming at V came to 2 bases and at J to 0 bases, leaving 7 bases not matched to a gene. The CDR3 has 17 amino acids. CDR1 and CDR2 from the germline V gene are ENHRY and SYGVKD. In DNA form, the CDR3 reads TGTGCCATCAGTGAGGGGACTGGCGGGAGCTCCTACAATGAGCAGTTCTTC. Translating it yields CAISEGTGGSSYNEQFF.

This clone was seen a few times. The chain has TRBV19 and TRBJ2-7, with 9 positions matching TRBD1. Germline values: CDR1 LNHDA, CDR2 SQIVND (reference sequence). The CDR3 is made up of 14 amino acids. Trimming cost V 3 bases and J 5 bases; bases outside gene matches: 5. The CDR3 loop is CASSIWDRANEQYF. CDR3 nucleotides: TGTGCCAGTAGTATTTGGGACAGGGCCAACGAGCAGTACTTC.

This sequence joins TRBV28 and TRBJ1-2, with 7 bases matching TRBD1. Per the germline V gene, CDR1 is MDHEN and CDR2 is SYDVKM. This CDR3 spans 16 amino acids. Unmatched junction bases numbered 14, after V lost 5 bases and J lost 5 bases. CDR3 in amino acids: CASSTLDLTGRYGYTF. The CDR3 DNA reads TGTGCCAGCAGTACTCTAGACCTGACAGGGAGGTATGGCTACACCTTC.

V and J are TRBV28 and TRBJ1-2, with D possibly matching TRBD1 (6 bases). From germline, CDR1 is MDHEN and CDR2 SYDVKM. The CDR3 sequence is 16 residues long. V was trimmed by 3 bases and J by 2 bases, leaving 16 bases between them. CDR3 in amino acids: CASSFPTRDTNYGYTF. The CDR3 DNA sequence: TGTGCCAGCAGTTTCCCGACCCGGGACACAAACTATGGCTACACCTTC.

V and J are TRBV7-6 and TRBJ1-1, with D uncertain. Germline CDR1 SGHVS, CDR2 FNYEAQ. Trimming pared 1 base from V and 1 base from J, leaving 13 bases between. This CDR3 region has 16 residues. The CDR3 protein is CASSLGRTGRNTEAFF. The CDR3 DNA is TGTGCCAGCAGCTTAGGTCGCACGGGGAGGAACACTGAAGCTTTCTTT.

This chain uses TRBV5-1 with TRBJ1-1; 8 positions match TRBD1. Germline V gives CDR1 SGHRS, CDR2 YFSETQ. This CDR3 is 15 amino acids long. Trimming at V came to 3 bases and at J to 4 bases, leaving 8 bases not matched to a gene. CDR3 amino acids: CASSSDRGPATEAFF. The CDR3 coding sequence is TGCGCCAGCAGCTCTGACAGGGGCCCGGCCACTGAAGCTTTCTTT.

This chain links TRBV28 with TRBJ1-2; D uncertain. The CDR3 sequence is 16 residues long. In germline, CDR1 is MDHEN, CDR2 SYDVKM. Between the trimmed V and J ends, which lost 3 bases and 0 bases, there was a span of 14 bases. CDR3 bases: TGTGCCAGCAGTTTGAGTTCGCACAGCTCTAACTATGGCTACACCTTC. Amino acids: CASSLSSHSSNYGYTF.

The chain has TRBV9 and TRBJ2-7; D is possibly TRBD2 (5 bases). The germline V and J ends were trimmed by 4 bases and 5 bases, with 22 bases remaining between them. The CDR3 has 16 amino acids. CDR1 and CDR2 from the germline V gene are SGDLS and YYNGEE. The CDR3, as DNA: TGTGCCAGCAGCTCCCAGGCTCGGCTAGCCGGGAACGAGCAGTACTTC. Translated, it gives CASSSQARLAGNEQYF.

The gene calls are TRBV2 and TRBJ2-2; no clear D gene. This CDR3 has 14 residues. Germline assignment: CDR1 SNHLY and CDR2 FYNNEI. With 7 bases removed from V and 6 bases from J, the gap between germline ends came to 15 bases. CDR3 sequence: CASIIPLGSGELFF. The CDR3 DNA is TGTGCCAGCATCATACCCCTAGGCTCCGGGGAGCTGTTTTTT.

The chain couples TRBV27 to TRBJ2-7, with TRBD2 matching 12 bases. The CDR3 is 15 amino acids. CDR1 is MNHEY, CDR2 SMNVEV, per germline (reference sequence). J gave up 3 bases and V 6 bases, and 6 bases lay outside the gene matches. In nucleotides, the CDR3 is TGTGCCAGCAGGACAGGACTAGCGGGATTCTACGAGCAGTACTTC. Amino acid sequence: CASRTGLAGFYEQYF.

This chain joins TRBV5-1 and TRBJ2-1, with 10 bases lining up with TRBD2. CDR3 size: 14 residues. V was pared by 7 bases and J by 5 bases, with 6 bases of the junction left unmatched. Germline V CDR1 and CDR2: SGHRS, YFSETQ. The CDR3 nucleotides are TGCGCCAGCTACCGGACTAGCGGTAACAATGAGCAGTTCTTC. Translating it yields CASYRTSGNNEQFF. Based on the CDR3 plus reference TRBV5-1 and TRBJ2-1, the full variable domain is KAGVTQTPRYLIKTRGQQVTLSCSPISGHRSVSWYQQTPGQGLQFLFEYFSETQRNKGNFPGRFSGRQFSNSRSEMNVSTLELGDSALYLCASYRTSGNNEQFFGPGTRLTVL.

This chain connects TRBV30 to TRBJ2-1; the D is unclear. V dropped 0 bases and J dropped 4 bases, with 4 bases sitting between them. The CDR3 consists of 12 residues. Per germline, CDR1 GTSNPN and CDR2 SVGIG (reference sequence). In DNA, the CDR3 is TGTGCCTGGAGTGTCGGGTACAATGAGCAGTTCTTC. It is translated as CAWSVGYNEQFF.

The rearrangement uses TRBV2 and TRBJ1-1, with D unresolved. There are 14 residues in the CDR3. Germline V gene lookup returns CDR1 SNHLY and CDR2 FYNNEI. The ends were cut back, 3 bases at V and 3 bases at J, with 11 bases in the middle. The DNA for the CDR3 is TGTGCCAGCAGTGAGGAGGGCCGGTACACTGAAGCTTTCTTT. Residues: CASSEEGRYTEAFF.

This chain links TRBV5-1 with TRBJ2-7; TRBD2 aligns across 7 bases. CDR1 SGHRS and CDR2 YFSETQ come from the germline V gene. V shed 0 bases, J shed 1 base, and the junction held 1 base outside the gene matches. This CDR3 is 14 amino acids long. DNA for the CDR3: TGCGCCAGCAGCTTGGGGGAGGGGTCCTACGAGCAGTACTTC. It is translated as CASSLGEGSYEQYF. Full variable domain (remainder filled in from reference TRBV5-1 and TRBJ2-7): KAGVTQTPRYLIKTRGQQVTLSCSPISGHRSVSWYQQTPGQGLQFLFEYFSETQRNKGNFPGRFSGRQFSNSRSEMNVSTLELGDSALYLCASSLGEGSYEQYFGPGTRLTVT.

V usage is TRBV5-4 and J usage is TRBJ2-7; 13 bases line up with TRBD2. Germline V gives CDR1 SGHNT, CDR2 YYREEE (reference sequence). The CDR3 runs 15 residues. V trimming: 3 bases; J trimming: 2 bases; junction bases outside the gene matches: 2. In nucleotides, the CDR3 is TGTGCCAGCAGCTCCGGGACTAGCGGGACCTACGAGCAGTACTTC. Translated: CASSSGTSGTYEQYF.

The CDR3 sequence is CASSLQTRYEQYF. In nucleotides, the CDR3 is TGTGCCAGCAGTTTACAAACCCGGTACGAGCAGTACTTC. This sequence joins TRBV27 and TRBJ2-7, with D unresolved. The germline CDR1 and CDR2 sequences are MNHEY and SMNVEV (reference sequence). The CDR3 is made up of 13 amino acids. Trimming stripped 2 bases from V and 4 bases from J, with 9 bases between.

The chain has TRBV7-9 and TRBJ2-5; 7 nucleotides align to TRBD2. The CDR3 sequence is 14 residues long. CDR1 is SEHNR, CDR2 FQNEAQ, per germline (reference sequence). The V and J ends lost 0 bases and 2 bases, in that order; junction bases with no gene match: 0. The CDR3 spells CASSLAGGQETQYF. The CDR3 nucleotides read TGTGCCAGCAGCTTAGCGGGGGGGCAAGAGACCCAGTACTTC.

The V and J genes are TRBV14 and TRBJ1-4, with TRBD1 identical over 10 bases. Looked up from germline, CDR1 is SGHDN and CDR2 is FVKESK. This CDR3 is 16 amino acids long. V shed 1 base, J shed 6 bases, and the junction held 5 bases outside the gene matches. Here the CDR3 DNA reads TGTGCCAGCAGCCAAGCCTTCGGACAGGGGGATGAAAAACTGTTTTTT. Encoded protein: CASSQAFGQGDEKLFF.

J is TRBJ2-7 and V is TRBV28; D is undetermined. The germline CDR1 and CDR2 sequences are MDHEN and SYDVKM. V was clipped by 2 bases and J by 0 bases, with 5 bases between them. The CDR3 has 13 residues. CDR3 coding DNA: TGTGCCAGCAGTTTACCGGGCTCCTACGAGCAGTACTTC. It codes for CASSLPGSYEQYF.

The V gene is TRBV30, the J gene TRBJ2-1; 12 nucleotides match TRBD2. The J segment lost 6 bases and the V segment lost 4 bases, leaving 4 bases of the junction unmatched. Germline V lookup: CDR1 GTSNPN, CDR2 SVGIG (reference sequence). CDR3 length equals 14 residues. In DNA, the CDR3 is TGTGCCTGGACTAGCGGGAGGGGCGCCAATGAGCAGTTCTTC. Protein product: CAWTSGRGANEQFF.

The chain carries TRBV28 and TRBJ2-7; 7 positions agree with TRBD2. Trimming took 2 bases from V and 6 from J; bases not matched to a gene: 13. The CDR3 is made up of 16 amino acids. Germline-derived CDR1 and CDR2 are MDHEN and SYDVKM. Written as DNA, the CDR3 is TGTGCCAGCAGTTTAGTTAGCGGGCTAGCGGTACTCGAGCAGTACTTC. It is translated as CASSLVSGLAVLEQYF.

In DNA, the CDR3 is TGTGCCAGCAGCTTTGAGGCCCGCGGCAGGGCTCGCATAAAAGAGACCCAGTACTTC. This sequence encodes CASSFEARGRARIKETQYF. The V and J genes are TRBV12-1 and TRBJ2-5; the D call in the table, TRBD1, was not verified against the DNA. TRBV12-1 is shown as a pseudogene. The CDR3 spans 19 residues.

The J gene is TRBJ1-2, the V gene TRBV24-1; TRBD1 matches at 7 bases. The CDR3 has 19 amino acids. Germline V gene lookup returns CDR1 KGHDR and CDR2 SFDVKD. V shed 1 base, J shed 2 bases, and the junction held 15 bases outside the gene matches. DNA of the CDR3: TGTGCCACCAGTGATTTTTTCGAGGGACAGTACTATATAAACTATGGCTACACCTTC. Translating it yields CATSDFFEGQYYINYGYTF.

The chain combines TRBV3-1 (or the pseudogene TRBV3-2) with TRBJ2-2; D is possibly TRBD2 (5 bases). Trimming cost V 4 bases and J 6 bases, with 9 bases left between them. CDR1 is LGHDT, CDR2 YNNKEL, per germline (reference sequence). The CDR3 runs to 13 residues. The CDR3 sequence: CASSRLGAGELFF. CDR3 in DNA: TGTGCCAGCAGCCGCCTCGGGGCCGGGGAGCTGTTTTTT.